Detailed here is one T cell receptor (beta chain). Assay: immunoSEQ multiplex PCR; the TCRdb copy retains only in-frame clones and omits some. Found here are around 170,000 clones, around 83% of them singletons; the top ten hold 6% to 7%. The entry originates in a study of blood T cell repertoires in COVID-19. Trimming left V 6 bases short and J 3 bases short, with 15 bases between. CDR1 SGHKS and CDR2 YYEKEE come from the germline V gene (reference sequence). The CDR3 has 14 residues. Sample: peripheral blood. The origin of this receptor is a woman aged 40-49 years with acute or convalescent COVID-19. V gene TRBV5-5 combines with J gene TRBJ2-5; maybe TRBD2 (6 bases). CDR3 protein: CASKAIGGEETQYF. The CDR3 nucleotides read TGTGCCAGCAAGGCCATAGGCGGGGAAGAGACCCAGTACTTC.